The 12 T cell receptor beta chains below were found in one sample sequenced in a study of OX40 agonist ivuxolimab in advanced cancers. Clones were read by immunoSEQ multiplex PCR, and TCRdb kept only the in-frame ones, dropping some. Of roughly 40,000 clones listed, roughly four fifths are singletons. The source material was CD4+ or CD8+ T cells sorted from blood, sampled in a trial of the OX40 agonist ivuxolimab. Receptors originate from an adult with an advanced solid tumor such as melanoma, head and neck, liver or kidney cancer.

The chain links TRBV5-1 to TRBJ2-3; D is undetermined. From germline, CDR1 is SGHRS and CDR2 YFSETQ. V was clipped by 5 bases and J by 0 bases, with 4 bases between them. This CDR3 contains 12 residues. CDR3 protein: CASSMSTDTQYF. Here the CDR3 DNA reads TGCGCCAGCAGTATGAGCACAGATACGCAGTATTTT. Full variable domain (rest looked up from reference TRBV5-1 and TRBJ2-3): KAGVTQTPRYLIKTRGQQVTLSCSPISGHRSVSWYQQTPGQGLQFLFEYFSETQRNKGNFPGRFSGRQFSNSRSEMNVSTLELGDSALYLCASSMSTDTQYFGPGTRLTVL.

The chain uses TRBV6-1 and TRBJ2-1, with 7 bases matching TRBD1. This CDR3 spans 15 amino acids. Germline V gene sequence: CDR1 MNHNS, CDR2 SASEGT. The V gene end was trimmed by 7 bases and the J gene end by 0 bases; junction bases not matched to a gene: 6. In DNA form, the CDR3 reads TGTGCCAGCAAGGGGGCTGGTAGCTCCTACAATGAGCAGTTCTTC. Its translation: CASKGAGSSYNEQFF.

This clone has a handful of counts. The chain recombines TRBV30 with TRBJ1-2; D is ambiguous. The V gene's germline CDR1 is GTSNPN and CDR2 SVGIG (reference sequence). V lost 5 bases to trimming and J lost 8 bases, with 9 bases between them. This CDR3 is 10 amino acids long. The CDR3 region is CAWFSKGYTF. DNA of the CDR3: TGTGCCTGGTTTTCGAAAGGCTACACCTTC.

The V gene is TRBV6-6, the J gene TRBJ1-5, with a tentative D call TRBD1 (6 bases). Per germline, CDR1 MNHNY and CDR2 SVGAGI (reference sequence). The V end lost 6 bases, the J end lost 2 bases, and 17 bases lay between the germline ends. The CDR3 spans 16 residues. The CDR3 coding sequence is TGTGCCAGCAGAAAACAGGGACTCGATGGCAATCAGCCCCAGCATTTT. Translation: CASRKQGLDGNQPQHF.

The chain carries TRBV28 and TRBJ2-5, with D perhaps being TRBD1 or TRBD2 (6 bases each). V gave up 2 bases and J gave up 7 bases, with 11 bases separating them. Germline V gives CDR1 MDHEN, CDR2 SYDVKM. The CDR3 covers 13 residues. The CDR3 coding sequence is TGTGCCAGCAGTTTAAGTGAGGGGGGGACCCAGTACTTC. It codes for CASSLSEGGTQYF.

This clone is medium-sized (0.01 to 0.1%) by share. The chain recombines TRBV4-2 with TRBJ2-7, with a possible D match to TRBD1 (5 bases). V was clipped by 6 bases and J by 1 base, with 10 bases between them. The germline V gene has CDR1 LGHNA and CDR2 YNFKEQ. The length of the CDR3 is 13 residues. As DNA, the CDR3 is TGTGCCAGCAGATTGACAGCTTCCTACGAGCAGTACTTC. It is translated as CASRLTASYEQYF.

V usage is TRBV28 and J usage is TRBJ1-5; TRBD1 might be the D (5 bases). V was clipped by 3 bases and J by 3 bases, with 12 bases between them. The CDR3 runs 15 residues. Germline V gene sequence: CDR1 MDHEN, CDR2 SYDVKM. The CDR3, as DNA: TGTGCCAGCAGTTTTATAGGACAAAACAATCAGCCCCAGCATTTT. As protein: CASSFIGQNNQPQHF.

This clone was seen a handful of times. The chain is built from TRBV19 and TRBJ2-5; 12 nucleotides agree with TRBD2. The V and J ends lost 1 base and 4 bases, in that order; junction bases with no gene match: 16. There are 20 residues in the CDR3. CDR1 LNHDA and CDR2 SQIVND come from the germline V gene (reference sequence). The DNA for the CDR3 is TGTGCCAGTAGTATAGGAAACAGTCTAGCGGGGGGGCATAAGTCAGAGACCCAGTACTTC. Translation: CASSIGNSLAGGHKSETQYF.

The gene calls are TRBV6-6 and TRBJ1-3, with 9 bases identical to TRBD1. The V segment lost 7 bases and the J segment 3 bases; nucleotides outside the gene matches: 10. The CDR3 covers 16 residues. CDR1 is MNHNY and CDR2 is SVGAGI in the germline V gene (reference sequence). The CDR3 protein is CASIPPGQGFGNTIYF. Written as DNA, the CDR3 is TGTGCCAGCATCCCCCCGGGACAGGGTTTTGGAAACACCATATATTTT.

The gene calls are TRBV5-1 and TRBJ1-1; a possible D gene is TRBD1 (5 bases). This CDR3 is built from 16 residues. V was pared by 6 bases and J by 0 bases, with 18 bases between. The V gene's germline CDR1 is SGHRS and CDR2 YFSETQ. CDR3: CASTRGGGALNTEAFF. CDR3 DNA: TGCGCCAGCACCAGAGGAGGAGGGGCGCTGAACACTGAAGCTTTCTTT.

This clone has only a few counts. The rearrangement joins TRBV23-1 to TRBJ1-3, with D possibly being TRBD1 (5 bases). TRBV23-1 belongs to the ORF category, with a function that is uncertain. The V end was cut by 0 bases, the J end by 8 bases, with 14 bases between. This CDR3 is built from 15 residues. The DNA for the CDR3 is TGCGCCAGCAGTCAATCGAGACAGTCCGAGGACACCATATATTTT. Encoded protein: CASSQSRQSEDTIYF.

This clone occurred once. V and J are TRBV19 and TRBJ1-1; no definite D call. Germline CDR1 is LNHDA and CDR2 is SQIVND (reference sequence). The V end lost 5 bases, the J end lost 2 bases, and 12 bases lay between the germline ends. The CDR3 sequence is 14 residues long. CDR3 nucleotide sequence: TGTGCCAGTAGTCCCGACCGGATTAACACTGAAGCTTTCTTT. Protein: CASSPDRINTEAFF.